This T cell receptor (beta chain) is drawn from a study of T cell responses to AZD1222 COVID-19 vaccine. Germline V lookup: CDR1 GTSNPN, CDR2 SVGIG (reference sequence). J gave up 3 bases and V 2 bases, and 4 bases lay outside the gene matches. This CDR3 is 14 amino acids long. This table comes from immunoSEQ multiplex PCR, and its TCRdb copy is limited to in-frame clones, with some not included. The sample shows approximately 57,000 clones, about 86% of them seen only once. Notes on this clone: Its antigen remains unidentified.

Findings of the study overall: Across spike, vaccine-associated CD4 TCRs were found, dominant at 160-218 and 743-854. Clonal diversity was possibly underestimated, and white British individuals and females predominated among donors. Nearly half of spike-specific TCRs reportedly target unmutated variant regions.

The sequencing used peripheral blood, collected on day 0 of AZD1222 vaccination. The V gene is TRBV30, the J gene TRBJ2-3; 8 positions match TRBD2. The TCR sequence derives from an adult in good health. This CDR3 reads CAWSPGLGTDTQYF. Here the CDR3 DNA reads TGTGCCTGGAGTCCGGGACTAGGTACAGATACGCAGTATTTT. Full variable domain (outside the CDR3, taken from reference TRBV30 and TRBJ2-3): SQTIHQWPATLVQPVGSPLSLECTVEGTSNPNLYWYRQAAGRGLQLLFYSVGIGQISSEVPQNLSASRPQDRQFILSSKKLLLSDSGFYLCAWSPGLGTDTQYFGPGTRLTVL.